The T cell receptor (beta chain) described here comes from a study of cytomegalovirus exposure and HLA in healthy donors. TCRdb's table, derived via immunoSEQ multiplex PCR, lists solely in-frame clones and lacks some. Among some 120,000 clones, roughly 86% were seen once, and the ten largest hold approximately 3.3%. Trimming left V 8 bases short and J 11 bases short, with 22 bases between. Per germline, CDR1 PRHDT and CDR2 FYEKMQ (reference sequence). This CDR3 has 14 amino acids. The source of this sequence is a man aged 30-40 years in good health and CMV-seronegative. The sample comprised PBMCs. The chain links TRBV13 to TRBJ2-1; tentatively, D is TRBD2 (6 bases). The CDR3 loop reads CASLGSLGGHKQFF. DNA of the CDR3: TGTGCCAGCCTCGGGAGCCTAGGTGGACACAAGCAGTTCTTC.